One sample yielded the 31 T cell receptor beta chains listed below, sequenced in a study of cytomegalovirus exposure and HLA in healthy donors. Both 60 Vbeta primers and 13 Jbeta primers went into the PCR. Here immunoSEQ multiplex PCR was the method, and the copy in TCRdb shows in-frame clones only, minus some. The table records roughly 260,000 clones, roughly 86% of them present only once. Material: PBMCs. The receptors derive from a woman in her forties in good health and CMV-seropositive.

This chain links TRBV5-6 with TRBJ2-6; 7 bases agree with TRBD2. V was pared by 0 bases and J by 4 bases, with 7 bases of the junction left unmatched. This CDR3 is built from 17 residues. From germline, CDR1 is SGHDT and CDR2 YYEEEE. The CDR3 coding sequence is TGTGCCAGCAGCTTGGAGTTGGGGGGGGGAGGGGCCAACGTCCTGACTTTC. Its protein is CASSLELGGGGANVLTF.

V and J are TRBV28 and TRBJ2-4; 16 nucleotides line up with TRBD2. Trimming cost V 10 bases and J 2 bases; bases outside gene matches: 11. Germline V CDR1 and CDR2: MDHEN, SYDVKM. The CDR3 extends over 18 amino acids. The CDR3 DNA follows: TGTGCCACCCAAGAGGGACTAGCGGGAGGGCCGACCAAAAACATTCAGTACTTC. This encodes CATQEGLAGGPTKNIQYF.

The chain combines TRBV5-6 with TRBJ1-6; no definite D call. Germline V gives CDR1 SGHDT, CDR2 YYEEEE. CDR3 size: 16 residues. The ends were cut back, 1 base at V and 7 bases at J, with 15 bases in the middle. In nucleotides, the CDR3 is TGTGCCAGCAGCTTGCGGGGAGCGTCCCCAAATTCACCCCTCCACTTT. This translates into CASSLRGASPNSPLHF. Full variable domain (rest looked up from reference TRBV5-6 and TRBJ1-6): DAGVTQSPTHLIKTRGQQVTLRCSPKSGHDTVSWYQQALGQGPQFIFQYYEEEERQRGNFPDRFSGHQFPNYSSELNVNALLLGDSALYLCASSLRGASPNSPLHFGNGTRLTVT.

The V and J genes are TRBV19 and TRBJ2-7; D is possibly TRBD2 (6 bases). The germline V gene has CDR1 LNHDA and CDR2 SQIVND (reference sequence). Trimming removed 6 bases at V and 3 bases at J, with 12 bases between. This CDR3 region has 13 residues. CDR3 in amino acids: CASRRLGDYEQYF. DNA of the CDR3: TGTGCCAGTAGGCGACTAGGAGACTACGAGCAGTACTTC.

This chain joins TRBV6-6 and TRBJ1-5; 7 bases map to TRBD1. This CDR3 is built from 15 residues. The trim removed 5 bases at V and 6 bases at J, leaving 10 bases unmatched. CDR1 and CDR2 from the germline V gene are MNHNY and SVGAGI (reference sequence). The CDR3 bases are TGTGCCAGCAGTGCGGGACAGCGGGTGGGTCAGCCCCAGCATTTT. Translating gives CASSAGQRVGQPQHF.

The chain combines TRBV6-1 with TRBJ1-4, with D possibly being TRBD1 (6 bases). The CDR3 runs 16 residues. Germline V gene lookup returns CDR1 MNHNS and CDR2 SASEGT. V lost 2 bases, J lost 5 bases, and 15 bases lay in between. The CDR3 is CASSERIGQLNEKLFF. CDR3 DNA: TGTGCCAGCAGTGAACGAATAGGACAGCTAAATGAAAAACTGTTTTTT.

The gene calls are TRBV9 and TRBJ1-1; D is perhaps TRBD1 (6 bases). This CDR3 spans 14 amino acids. Germline V gene lookup returns CDR1 SGDLS and CDR2 YYNGEE. V lost 2 bases to trimming and J lost 1 base, with 9 bases between them. The CDR3 here is CASSVGTQNTEAFF. CDR3 DNA sequence: TGTGCCAGCAGCGTTGGGACACAGAACACTGAAGCTTTCTTT.

This rearrangement joins TRBV5-1 to TRBJ2-3, with 8 positions matching TRBD2. The ends lost 2 bases at V and 9 bases at J; junction bases unmatched: 8. Per germline, CDR1 SGHRS and CDR2 YFSETQ. CDR3 length: 14 amino acids. The CDR3 region is CASSFRREEGTQYF. The CDR3 nucleotides read TGCGCCAGCAGCTTTCGGCGGGAGGAGGGGACGCAGTATTTT.

The chain carries TRBV30 and TRBJ1-6, with D possibly matching TRBD1 (5 bases). V shed 1 base and J shed 6 bases, with 16 bases lying between them. The CDR3 covers 16 residues. Germline values: CDR1 GTSNPN, CDR2 SVGIG (reference sequence). The CDR3 loop reads CAWSDAGRISNSPLHF. The CDR3 coding sequence is TGTGCCTGGAGTGACGCGGGGCGGATTTCTAATTCACCCCTCCACTTT.

This chain links TRBV18 with TRBJ2-3, with 7 bases matching TRBD2. CDR1 is KGHSH and CDR2 is LQKENI in the germline V gene. The ends lost 5 bases at V and 2 bases at J; junction bases unmatched: 7. The CDR3 contains 15 residues. The CDR3 DNA reads TGTGCCAGCTCATCTTCAGCGGGACTCACAGATACGCAGTATTTT. Protein product: CASSSSAGLTDTQYF.

The chain has TRBV2 and TRBJ2-5; maybe TRBD1 (5 bases). CDR1 is SNHLY and CDR2 is FYNNEI in the germline V gene. The V end lost 1 base, the J end lost 4 bases, and 16 bases lay between the germline ends. CDR3 length: 16 residues. Here the CDR3 reads CASSEVGRGVGETQYF. The CDR3 DNA reads as TGTGCCAGCAGTGAAGTCGGAAGGGGTGTGGGAGAGACCCAGTACTTC.

The V and J genes are TRBV19 and TRBJ2-5, with 8 bases aligning to TRBD1. The CDR3 runs to 13 residues. Trimming removed 6 bases from V and 5 bases from J; junction bases left unmatched: 5. CDR1 is LNHDA and CDR2 is SQIVND in the germline V gene (reference sequence). The CDR3 here is CASSQGAAETQYF. DNA for the CDR3: TGTGCCAGTAGCCAGGGGGCAGCGGAGACCCAGTACTTC.

Comments on this clone: The DNA is omitted, as the CDR3 cannot be located on it reliably, and the CDR3 follows TCRdb's listing. This chain's CDR3 is CASSFGPGVRGYTF. The chain is built from TRBV27 and TRBJ1-2; the table names TRBD1, a call not compared with the DNA. Germline V lookup: CDR1 MNHEY, CDR2 SMNVEV (reference sequence). The CDR3 is 14 amino acids in total, end residues counted.

This clone was seen a handful of times. This chain connects TRBV6-4 to TRBJ2-3; D gene unclear. Germline V gene lookup returns CDR1 MRHNA and CDR2 SNTAGT. The length of the CDR3 is 13 residues. V was shortened by 4 bases and J by 6 bases, with 11 bases between the two germline ends. The CDR3 protein is CASSVSPADTQYF. For the CDR3, the DNA is TGTGCCAGCAGTGTATCCCCAGCGGATACGCAGTATTTT.

This rearrangement joins TRBV11-1 to TRBJ2-7; tentative D call: TRBD2 (5 bases). The germline V gene encodes CDR1 SGHAT and CDR2 FQDESV (reference sequence). V gave up 1 base and J gave up 4 bases, with 8 bases separating them. CDR3 length: 13 amino acids. DNA of the CDR3: TGTGCCAGCAGCTTAGACGGGATATACGAGCAGTACTTC. Residues: CASSLDGIYEQYF.

The chain carries TRBV18 and TRBJ1-4; a possible D gene is TRBD1 (6 bases). Trimming removed 6 bases at V and 6 bases at J, with 23 bases between. The CDR3 runs to 17 residues. Germline CDR1 is KGHSH and CDR2 is LQKENI. CDR3 region: CASSPLAGAVVYEKLFF. The CDR3 DNA reads TGTGCCAGCTCGCCTCTGGCAGGGGCGGTAGTGTATGAAAAACTGTTTTTT. Full variable domain (missing parts from reference TRBV18 and TRBJ1-4): NAGVMQNPRHLVRRRGQEARLRCSPMKGHSHVYWYRQLPEEGLKFMVYLQKENIIDESGMPKERFSAEFPKEGPSILRIQQVVRGDSAAYFCASSPLAGAVVYEKLFFGSGTQLSVL.

V usage is TRBV19 and J usage is TRBJ1-6; D is possibly TRBD1 (6 bases). The ends were cut back, 3 bases at V and 4 bases at J, with 7 bases in the middle. The germline V gene has CDR1 LNHDA and CDR2 SQIVND (reference sequence). This CDR3 is built from 14 residues. CDR3 sequence reads: CASSMDSYNSPLHF. CDR3 coding DNA: TGTGCCAGTAGTATGGACAGTTATAATTCACCCCTCCACTTT.

This rearrangement joins TRBV6-1 to TRBJ2-1; possibly TRBD2 for D (5 bases). Germline loops: CDR1 MNHNS, CDR2 SASEGT. V gave up 8 bases and J gave up 0 bases, with 5 bases separating them. The CDR3 sequence is 12 residues long. CDR3 sequence reads: CASGSSYNEQFF. In DNA form, the CDR3 reads TGTGCCAGCGGGAGCTCCTACAATGAGCAGTTCTTC.

The genes are TRBV5-1 and TRBJ1-1, with 9 positions matching TRBD1. CDR3 size: 15 residues. Germline loops: CDR1 SGHRS, CDR2 YFSETQ. V shed 3 bases, J shed 4 bases, and the junction held 7 bases outside the gene matches. The CDR3, as DNA: TGCGCCAGCAGCTCGGGAGGGACAGGGAGCACTGAAGCTTTCTTT. Protein: CASSSGGTGSTEAFF.

This chain joins TRBV30 and TRBJ1-5; 9 bases map to TRBD1. J was trimmed by 0 bases and V by 5 bases; bases with no gene match: 5. CDR1 is GTSNPN, CDR2 SVGIG, per germline (reference sequence). The CDR3 totals 15 residues. CDR3 sequence (DNA): TGTGCCTGGGGACAGGGGATTTATAGCAATCAGCCCCAGCATTTT. Protein product: CAWGQGIYSNQPQHF.

The V call is TRBV6-5, the J call TRBJ1-3, with D unclear. V was pared by 7 bases and J by 3 bases, with 10 bases between. CDR1 is MNHEY, CDR2 SVGAGI, per germline. This CDR3 has 13 residues. As DNA, the CDR3 is TGTGCCAGCACCCCCCCAGGTGGAAACACCATATATTTT. Translating gives CASTPPGGNTIYF.

This chain uses TRBV5-1 with TRBJ2-7; perhaps TRBD1 as D (6 bases). The V gene's germline CDR1 is SGHRS and CDR2 YFSETQ. The CDR3 is 16 amino acids. V was shortened by 4 bases and J by 2 bases, with 19 bases between the two germline ends. The chain's CDR3 is CASSLVGDIGTYEQYF. CDR3 DNA sequence: TGCGCCAGCAGCCTTGTAGGGGACATCGGGACCTACGAGCAGTACTTC. Variable domain in full (rest from reference TRBV5-1 and TRBJ2-7): KAGVTQTPRYLIKTRGQQVTLSCSPISGHRSVSWYQQTPGQGLQFLFEYFSETQRNKGNFPGRFSGRQFSNSRSEMNVSTLELGDSALYLCASSLVGDIGTYEQYFGPGTRLTVT.

This rearrangement joins TRBV18 to TRBJ2-7, with D maybe TRBD2 (5 bases). Trimming shortened V by 3 bases and J by 6 bases, and 15 bases separated the two germline ends. Germline values: CDR1 KGHSH, CDR2 LQKENI. This CDR3 comprises 14 residues. CDR3 nucleotide sequence: TGTGCCAGCTCACCGTACCCAGAGGGTGCCGAGCAGTACTTC. Translation gives CASSPYPEGAEQYF.

The chain couples TRBV9 to TRBJ2-7, with D possibly being TRBD1 (6 bases). CDR1 is SGDLS, CDR2 YYNGEE, per germline. This CDR3 spans 12 amino acids. V was pared by 7 bases and J by 6 bases, with 14 bases between. The DNA of the CDR3 is TGTGCCAGCGGGGACACCCTACGCGAGCAGTACTTC. This codes for CASGDTLREQYF.

V and J are TRBV7-8 and TRBJ2-1, with D possibly being TRBD2 (6 bases). In germline, CDR1 is SGHVS, CDR2 FQNEAQ. CDR3 length: 16 residues. Between the trimmed V and J ends, which lost 9 bases and 7 bases, there was a span of 25 bases. CDR3 coding DNA: TGTGCCAGTCAGGGAGGAGTATTGCATAAGAGGAATGAGCAGTTCTTC. The encoded protein is CASQGGVLHKRNEQFF.

V usage is TRBV21-1 and J usage is TRBJ1-4; TRBD1 is the table's D call and was not checked against the DNA. TRBV21-1 counts as a pseudogene. The CDR3 is 21 residues long. The DNA for the CDR3 is TGTGCCAGCAGCAAAGTCCACAGGGGTGCCCCTTTCCTTGCAACTAATGAAAAACTGTTTTTT. It translates to CASSKVHRGAPFLATNEKLFF.

The chain employs TRBV7-3 and TRBJ1-2; TRBD1 is a possible D gene (5 bases). This CDR3 spans 13 amino acids. V shed 4 bases and J shed 8 bases, with 14 bases lying between them. In germline, CDR1 is SGHTA, CDR2 FQGTGA. This chain's CDR3 is CASSSRDGGGYTF. The CDR3 nucleotides read TGTGCCAGCAGCTCCCGCGACGGGGGGGGCTACACCTTC.

CDR3 sequence (DNA): TGTGCCAGCAGCTTCGCCGGGAGGTCGTACAATGAGCAGTTCTTC. Translated: CASSFAGRSYNEQFF. The J gene is TRBJ2-1, the V gene TRBV7-3, with 7 bases fitting TRBD2. The germline CDR1 and CDR2 sequences are SGHTA and FQGTGA. V lost 3 bases to trimming and J lost 4 bases; unmatched junction nucleotides: 6. There are 15 residues in the CDR3.

The chain employs TRBV7-2 and TRBJ1-1; TRBD1 aligns across 7 bases. The germline V gene encodes CDR1 SGHTA and CDR2 FQGNSA. V lost 7 bases, J lost 5 bases, and 10 bases stayed unmatched. The CDR3 runs 14 residues. For the CDR3, the DNA is TGTGCCAGCACCCCGAGAGACAGGGCAACTGAAGCTTTCTTT. It codes for CASTPRDRATEAFF.

As for this clone: One end of the junction fails to match germline, which may point to a read error. The V and J genes are TRBV14 and TRBJ2-3; TRBD1 agrees at 7 bases. Per germline, CDR1 SGHDN and CDR2 FVKESK. CDR3 length: 17 amino acids. CDR3 region: CASSQDPTGTRTDTQYF. The CDR3 nucleotides are TGTGCCAGCAGCCAAGATCCGACAGGGACCCGCACGGATACGCAGTATTTT.

The sample holds one count of this clone. The J gene is TRBJ2-7, the V gene TRBV30; 7 bases match TRBD1. Germline CDR1 GTSNPN, CDR2 SVGIG (reference sequence). The CDR3 runs to 12 residues. The CDR3 sequence is CAGNRGTYEQYF. CDR3 bases: TGTGCTGGAAACAGGGGAACTTACGAGCAGTACTTC.